A single sample is the source of the 18 T cell receptor beta chains below, sequenced in a study of CD8 T cells in Susac syndrome. Random hexamers primed reverse transcription of about 0.45 to 1 ug RNA. TCRdb recomputed calls from the immunoSEQ multiplex PCR reads with MiXCR, one row per CDR3 protein. Among about 180,000 distinct CDR3 sequences listed, just under 95% were seen once. Input material: CD4+ T cells from PBMCs. These receptors all come from a human donor with Susac syndrome.

This clonotype was detected once. The V gene is TRBV4-1, the J gene TRBJ1-2; no reliable D call. The CDR3 totals 15 residues. CDR1 is MGHRA and CDR2 is YSYEKL in the germline V gene. The germline V and J ends were trimmed by 1 base and 0 bases, with 9 bases remaining between them. CDR3 sequence: CASSQGTRTNYGYTF. In DNA form, the CDR3 reads TGCGCCAGCAGCCAAGGAACCAGAACTAACTATGGCTACACCTTC.

This sequence joins TRBV5-1 and TRBJ1-6; TRBD1 matches 8 bases. The CDR3 is 16 amino acids. CDR1 is SGHRS, CDR2 YFSETQ, per germline. V lost 4 bases, J lost 5 bases, and 8 bases stayed unmatched. The CDR3 bases are TGCGCCAGCAGCCCGTGGGGGGGACAGGATAATTCACCCCTCCACTTT. Amino acid sequence: CASSPWGGQDNSPLHF. The entire variable domain, with the rest obtained from reference TRBV5-1 and TRBJ1-6, is as follows: KAGVTQTPRYLIKTRGQQVTLSCSPISGHRSVSWYQQTPGQGLQFLFEYFSETQRNKGNFPGRFSGRQFSNSRSEMNVSTLELGDSALYLCASSPWGGQDNSPLHFGNGTRLTVT.

This chain links TRBV20-1 with TRBJ2-5; D may be TRBD1 or TRBD2 (5 bases each). Deletions cut 6 bases from V and 1 base from J, with 21 bases between. Germline V CDR1 and CDR2: DFQATT, SNEGSKA (reference sequence). There are 16 residues in the CDR3. This chain's CDR3 is CSAGTNLLVRQETQYF. The CDR3 bases are TGCAGTGCCGGGACGAACCTACTAGTACGCCAAGAGACCCAGTACTTC.

Here the CDR3 DNA reads TGCGCCAGCAGCTTGGTGACAGGGGGCAAATCAGATACGCAGTATTTT. Its protein is CASSLVTGGKSDTQYF. The chain recombines TRBV5-1 with TRBJ2-3; 10 bases align to TRBD1. With 0 bases clipped from V and 4 bases from J, the junction kept 5 bases outside the gene matches. Per the germline V gene, CDR1 is SGHRS and CDR2 is YFSETQ. The CDR3 extends over 16 amino acids. The variable domain in full, completed from reference TRBV5-1 and TRBJ2-3, reads KAGVTQTPRYLIKTRGQQVTLSCSPISGHRSVSWYQQTPGQGLQFLFEYFSETQRNKGNFPGRFSGRQFSNSRSEMNVSTLELGDSALYLCASSLVTGGKSDTQYFGPGTRLTVL.

The chain links TRBV30 to TRBJ1-3; D gene unclear. V was cut by 0 bases and J by 4 bases, with 7 bases left in between. CDR3 length: 13 amino acids. Germline V lookup: CDR1 GTSNPN, CDR2 SVGIG (reference sequence). CDR3: CAWSVQPGNTIYF. The CDR3 DNA reads as TGTGCCTGGAGTGTACAGCCAGGAAACACCATATATTTT.

This chain links TRBV3-1 with TRBJ1-5; D is uncertain. The CDR3 is 14 residues long. Germline CDR1 LGHDT, CDR2 YNNKEL (reference sequence). Between the trimmed V and J ends, which lost 1 base and 5 bases, there was a span of 9 bases. The CDR3 sequence is CASSQAVGHQPQHF. The CDR3 DNA sequence: TGTGCCAGCAGCCAAGCGGTCGGGCATCAGCCCCAGCATTTT.

V gene TRBV20-1 combines with J gene TRBJ2-1; D assignment may be TRBD1 or TRBD2 (6 bases each). Trimming took 2 bases from V and 7 from J, leaving 12 bases between them. The CDR3 consists of 13 residues. Germline CDR1 DFQATT, CDR2 SNEGSKA (reference sequence). The CDR3 is CSARIGGWNEQFF. The CDR3 nucleotides are TGCAGTGCTAGAATAGGGGGGTGGAATGAGCAGTTCTTC.

This clonotype was found once. This chain links TRBV5-1 with TRBJ2-5; TRBD2 agrees at 8 bases. This CDR3 region has 16 residues. V lost 3 bases, J lost 5 bases, and 12 bases stayed unmatched. CDR1 and CDR2 (germline): SGHRS, YFSETQ. The CDR3 nucleotides are TGCGCCAGCAGCTCGGCCCGGGAGGGCTTCGGGGAGACCCAGTACTTC. Translated, it gives CASSSAREGFGETQYF.

This chain connects TRBV11-2 to TRBJ1-1; D not certain. In germline, CDR1 is SGHAT, CDR2 FQNNGV. V was pared by 2 bases and J by 10 bases, with 5 bases between. The CDR3 totals 10 residues. This CDR3 is CASSLPPAFF. The CDR3 DNA is TGTGCCAGCAGCTTACCCCCAGCTTTCTTT.

V usage is TRBV12-3 or TRBV12-4 and J usage is TRBJ2-3; 15 nucleotides line up with TRBD2. This CDR3 region has 17 residues. V lost 5 bases and J lost 2; bases outside the gene matches: 5. The CDR3 DNA reads as TGTGCCAGCAGTATCCGGACTAGCGGGAGGGTCACAGATACGCAGTATTTT. The encoded protein is CASSIRTSGRVTDTQYF.

This clonotype was seen only a few times. This rearrangement joins TRBV11-3 to TRBJ1-1, with D hard to call. Per germline, CDR1 SGHNT and CDR2 YENEEA. Between the trimmed V and J ends, which lost 5 bases and 3 bases, there was a span of 13 bases. This CDR3 has 14 amino acids. CDR3 coding DNA: TGTGCCAGCAGCCGTGACGGGGAGGACACTGAAGCTTTCTTT. Amino acid sequence: CASSRDGEDTEAFF.

V is TRBV12-3 or TRBV12-4 and J is TRBJ2-2; 10 bases align to TRBD2. With 3 bases clipped from V and 4 bases from J, the junction kept 5 bases outside the gene matches. This CDR3 region has 16 residues. The CDR3 sequence: CASSLTSGFSTGELFF. In DNA form, the CDR3 reads TGTGCCAGCAGTTTGACTAGCGGGTTCTCCACCGGGGAGCTGTTTTTT.

The DNA for the CDR3 is TGTGCCAGCAGCTTGTTTACAGTCATGAACACTGAAGCTTTCTTT. As protein: CASSLFTVMNTEAFF. This chain connects TRBV5-4 to TRBJ1-1; D is undetermined. This CDR3 has 15 residues. The V gene lost 1 base and the J gene lost 0 bases, with 10 bases spanning the gap. Germline lookup yields CDR1 SGHNT and CDR2 YYREEE (reference sequence).

The V and J genes are TRBV30 and TRBJ1-2; D is possibly TRBD1 (5 bases). Germline V gene lookup returns CDR1 GTSNPN and CDR2 SVGIG (reference sequence). Trimming left V 4 bases short and J 6 bases short, with 15 bases between. The CDR3 consists of 13 residues. The CDR3 reads CAWKESGGNGYTF. DNA of the CDR3: TGTGCCTGGAAAGAGAGTGGGGGGAATGGCTACACCTTC.

The V and J genes are TRBV12-3 or TRBV12-4 and TRBJ2-5; D is unclear. The CDR3 consists of 13 residues. V shed 2 bases and J shed 4 bases, with 8 bases lying between them. The CDR3 DNA follows: TGTGCCAGCAGTTTATCTCACGGAGAGACCCAGTACTTC. It yields the protein CASSLSHGETQYF.

The rearrangement uses TRBV10-3 and TRBJ1-1; the D gene is possibly TRBD1 (5 bases). CDR1 ENHRY and CDR2 SYGVKD come from the germline V gene. The CDR3 consists of 14 residues. Trimming stripped 3 bases from V and 3 bases from J, with 11 bases between. The CDR3 bases are TGTGCCATCAGTGAACGGGGGGGGGACACTGAAGCTTTCTTT. As protein: CAISERGGDTEAFF.

V is TRBV28 and J is TRBJ1-1; a possible D gene is TRBD1 (6 bases). Trimming took 3 bases from V and 7 from J, leaving 18 bases between them. This CDR3 region has 15 residues. Germline V lookup: CDR1 MDHEN, CDR2 SYDVKM. The CDR3 DNA reads as TGTGCCAGCAGTTTGGTGCCAGGGGAAATCAATGAAGCTTTCTTT. Amino acids: CASSLVPGEINEAFF.

The chain combines TRBV28 with TRBJ2-3; 8 bases are shared with TRBD1. V gave up 5 bases and J gave up 1 base; unmatched junction bases: 23. The CDR3 runs to 21 residues. The V gene's germline CDR1 is MDHEN and CDR2 SYDVKM. CDR3 in amino acids: CASSTNLWGSDRADRTDTQYF. DNA of the CDR3: TGTGCCAGCAGTACCAATTTGTGGGGGTCGGACAGGGCCGACCGCACAGATACGCAGTATTTT. Full variable domain (remainder filled in from reference TRBV28 and TRBJ2-3): DVKVTQSSRYLVKRTGEKVFLECVQDMDHENMFWYRQDPGLGLRLIYFSYDVKMKEKGDIPEGYSVSREKKERFSLILESASTNQTSMYLCASSTNLWGSDRADRTDTQYFGPGTRLTVL.